A single sample is the source of the 3 T cell receptor beta chains below, sequenced in a study of blood T cell repertoires in COVID-19 (dated by TCRdb to the early 2020s). Libraries were prepared through the immunoSEQ multiplex PCR assay. In its TCRdb copy, this immuneACCESS table keeps in-frame sequences only and misses some clones. Where compared with another copy, unresolved V genes explain less than half of these, and the others have no known cause. The sample yields roughly 160,000 clones; approximately 91% were counted once. The ten largest clones capture approximately 2% of the sample. Input material: peripheral blood. These receptors all stem from a man between 18 and 35 years old with acute or convalescent COVID-19.

This clone was recorded only once. V gene TRBV6-5 combines with J gene TRBJ1-2; the D gene is possibly TRBD1 (6 bases). This CDR3 is 13 amino acids long. Germline-derived CDR1 and CDR2 are MNHEY and SVGAGI. Trimming removed 8 bases at V and 8 bases at J, with 18 bases between. The CDR3 here is CASLKQGREGYTF. The CDR3 nucleotides are TGTGCCAGCCTAAAACAGGGACGGGAAGGCTACACCTTC.

This clone came up once. The chain links TRBV15 to TRBJ1-1, with D unclear. This CDR3 has 13 amino acids. Germline values: CDR1 LNHNV, CDR2 YYDKDF (reference sequence). The V end was cut by 4 bases, the J end by 10 bases, with 16 bases between. The CDR3 reads CATSNTNTRGAFF. The CDR3 DNA is TGTGCCACCAGCAACACCAATACACGGGGAGCTTTCTTT.

This rearrangement joins TRBV7-9 to TRBJ2-1; the match to TRBD1 covers 8 bases. The germline V gene has CDR1 SEHNR and CDR2 FQNEAQ (reference sequence). The CDR3 loop spans 11 amino acids. Trimming took 5 bases from V and 15 from J; bases not matched to a gene: 6. Here the CDR3 DNA reads TGTGCCAGCAGCCTAGACAGGGGTCCGTTCTTC. Translation gives CASSLDRGPFF.